The 25 T cell receptor beta chains listed next were all sequenced from one sample in a study of identical twins. TCRdb reprocessed the 5' RACE reads via MiXCR and lists one record per CDR3 protein. This table holds about 240,000 distinct CDR3 sequences, 10% found once. Input material: memory T cells sorted from blood. These receptors originate from a man aged 50-59 years in good health.

This clonotype was found many times. The chain employs TRBV4-3 and TRBJ1-2, with D hard to call. Between the trimmed V and J ends, which lost 0 bases and 4 bases, there was a span of 15 bases. The CDR3 runs 16 residues. The germline V gene encodes CDR1 LGHNA and CDR2 YSLEER. The CDR3 here is CASSQDVRVIGYGYTF. CDR3 DNA sequence: TGCGCCAGCAGCCAAGATGTTAGGGTTATTGGCTATGGCTACACCTTC.

This chain links TRBV12-3 or TRBV12-4 with TRBJ2-3; 13 positions agree with TRBD2. V trimming: 6 bases; J trimming: 1 base; junction bases outside the gene matches: 7. The CDR3 runs to 17 residues. The CDR3 region has the DNA TGTGCCAGCAGACCCGGACTAGCGGGGGCGGGCACAGATACGCAGTATTTT. This gives the protein CASRPGLAGAGTDTQYF.

The gene calls are TRBV20-1 and TRBJ1-5; D is uncertain. Trimming shortened V by 3 bases and J by 4 bases, and 10 bases separated the two germline ends. The germline V gene has CDR1 DFQATT and CDR2 SNEGSKA (reference sequence). The CDR3 covers 13 residues. CDR3 in DNA: TGCAGTGCTAGGGGCAGCTATAATCAGCCCCAGCATTTT. Encoded protein: CSARGSYNQPQHF.

This clonotype was detected ten times or more. The chain is built from TRBV5-6 and TRBJ2-2, with D uncertain. CDR3 size: 12 residues. CDR1 and CDR2 (germline): SGHDT, YYEEEE. Trimming cost V 3 bases and J 6 bases, with 6 bases left between them. CDR3 amino acids: CASSSLPGELFF. The CDR3 DNA is TGTGCCAGCAGCTCGTTGCCCGGGGAGCTGTTTTTT.

The V call is TRBV11-1, the J call TRBJ2-2; a possible D gene is TRBD1 (5 bases). Germline assignment: CDR1 SGHAT and CDR2 FQDESV (reference sequence). The CDR3 is 13 residues long. V was shortened by 4 bases and J by 5 bases, with 8 bases between the two germline ends. The chain's CDR3 is CASSWQGTGELFF. The CDR3 region has the DNA TGTGCCAGCAGCTGGCAGGGAACCGGGGAGCTGTTTTTT. Full variable domain (remainder filled in from reference TRBV11-1 and TRBJ2-2): EAEVAQSPRYKITEKSQAVAFWCDPISGHATLYWYRQILGQGPELLVQFQDESVVDDSQLPKDRFSAERLKGVDSTLKIQPAELGDSAMYLCASSWQGTGELFFGEGSRLTVL.

The sample holds many counts of this clonotype. The chain joins TRBV5-1 to TRBJ2-5; unclear D gene. V dropped 0 bases and J dropped 1 base, with 10 bases sitting between them. Germline CDR1 is SGHRS and CDR2 is YFSETQ. The CDR3 consists of 15 residues. The CDR3 DNA reads as TGCGCCAGCAGCTTGGTATTCAGTCGCCAAGAGACCCAGTACTTC. Its translation: CASSLVFSRQETQYF. The complete variable domain, with remaining parts taken from reference TRBV5-1 and TRBJ2-5, reads KAGVTQTPRYLIKTRGQQVTLSCSPISGHRSVSWYQQTPGQGLQFLFEYFSETQRNKGNFPGRFSGRQFSNSRSEMNVSTLELGDSALYLCASSLVFSRQETQYFGPGTRLLVL.

This chain joins TRBV7-2 and TRBJ1-6; D is undetermined. The germline gives CDR1 SGHTA, CDR2 FQGNSA. This CDR3 contains 13 residues. Trimming removed 3 bases at V and 9 bases at J, with 9 bases between. CDR3 amino acids: CASSFVVASPLHF. CDR3 DNA: TGTGCCAGCAGCTTCGTTGTGGCTTCACCCCTCCACTTT.

This clonotype was counted at least ten times. This rearrangement joins TRBV11-2 to TRBJ2-5, with 7 bases identical to TRBD1. In germline, CDR1 is SGHAT, CDR2 FQNNGV. This CDR3 contains 15 residues. The trim removed 5 bases at V and 2 bases at J, leaving 8 bases unmatched. The CDR3 protein is CASSPNTGVQETQYF. DNA for the CDR3: TGTGCCAGCAGCCCGAATACAGGGGTACAAGAGACCCAGTACTTC. Using reference TRBV11-2 and TRBJ2-5 for the parts outside the CDR3, the full variable domain is EAGVAQSPRYKIIEKRQSVAFWCNPISGHATLYWYQQILGQGPKLLIQFQNNGVVDDSQLPKDRFSAERLKGVDSTLKIQPAKLEDSAVYLCASSPNTGVQETQYFGPGTRLLVL.

In this sample, this clonotype turned up many times. This chain connects TRBV4-3 to TRBJ2-5; no clear D. Germline CDR1 reads LGHNA; CDR2 reads YSLEER. The CDR3 is 15 amino acids. Trimming removed 0 bases from V and 5 bases from J, with 13 bases in between. The chain's CDR3 is CASSQDRASWETQYF. The CDR3 nucleotides read TGCGCCAGCAGCCAAGATAGGGCTAGTTGGGAGACCCAGTACTTC.

This clonotype showed up many times. V is TRBV25-1 and J is TRBJ2-3; 9 bases line up with TRBD1. This CDR3 is built from 15 residues. Germline V gives CDR1 MGHDK, CDR2 SYGVNS. V lost 4 bases to trimming and J lost 4 bases; unmatched junction nucleotides: 6. The CDR3 DNA is TGTGCCAGCAGTGCCACAGGGGGCGCATCAGATACGCAGTATTTT. The encoded protein is CASSATGGASDTQYF.

In this sample, this clonotype turned up a few times. This chain links TRBV6-1 with TRBJ1-6; D remains ambiguous. The CDR3 is made up of 13 amino acids. Per germline, CDR1 MNHNS and CDR2 SASEGT. V was pared by 5 bases and J by 8 bases, with 10 bases between. CDR3 nucleotide sequence: TGTGCCAGCAGTACAAACCGGGATTCACCCCTCCACTTT. Amino acid sequence: CASSTNRDSPLHF.

This clonotype was seen at least ten times. The V call is TRBV10-3, the J call TRBJ2-3, with D possibly being TRBD2 (6 bases). Trimming removed 6 bases from V and 4 bases from J, with 20 bases in between. The CDR3 extends over 16 amino acids. From germline, CDR1 is ENHRY and CDR2 SYGVKD. In nucleotides, the CDR3 is TGTGCCATCAGGCGAGGGGACGGGAGAGCCGCAGATACGCAGTATTTT. Its translation: CAIRRGDGRAADTQYF.

The sample holds many counts of this clonotype. The genes are TRBV14 and TRBJ2-1, with TRBD2 matching 10 bases. CDR1 and CDR2 (germline): SGHDN, FVKESK. V dropped 1 base and J dropped 6; count of bases not matched to a gene: 6. CDR3 size: 16 residues. The CDR3 here is CASSQASGRSGNEQFF. The DNA for the CDR3 is TGTGCCAGCAGCCAAGCTAGCGGGAGATCCGGCAATGAGCAGTTCTTC.

This clonotype came up once. The chain uses TRBV28 and TRBJ2-6; 8 bases match TRBD1. Per germline, CDR1 MDHEN and CDR2 SYDVKM. This CDR3 comprises 17 residues. Germline trimming cut 7 bases from V and 1 base from J; bases unmatched to any gene: 9. DNA of the CDR3: TGTGCCAGCAATGAGGACAGGGTACTTTCTGGGGCCAACGTCCTGACTTTC. This codes for CASNEDRVLSGANVLTF. The full variable domain, completed using reference TRBV28 and TRBJ2-6, is DVKVTQSSRYLVKRTGEKVFLECVQDMDHENMFWYRQDPGLGLRLIYFSYDVKMKEKGDIPEGYSVSREKKERFSLILESASTNQTSMYLCASNEDRVLSGANVLTFGAGSRLTVL.

This clonotype was seen ten or more times. The chain joins TRBV18 to TRBJ2-5, with D unclear. The germline V gene encodes CDR1 KGHSH and CDR2 LQKENI. The CDR3 consists of 14 residues. Trimming shortened V by 0 bases and J by 4 bases, and 9 bases separated the two germline ends. The CDR3 sequence: CASSPPAQSETQYF. The DNA of the CDR3 is TGTGCCAGCTCACCACCTGCCCAGTCAGAGACCCAGTACTTC.

The chain recombines TRBV4-3 with TRBJ1-5; no reliable D call. Trimming pared 3 bases from V and 3 bases from J, leaving 15 bases between. The CDR3 spans 16 residues. Germline CDR1 and CDR2: LGHNA and YSLEER. The CDR3, as DNA: TGCGCCAGCAGCCAGGAACCGGTTGAGTCCAATCAGCCCCAGCATTTT. Translated, it gives CASSQEPVESNQPQHF.

Many counts were recorded for this clonotype. The genes are TRBV6-1 and TRBJ1-5; 7 bases line up with TRBD1. The CDR3 contains 15 residues. Germline CDR1 and CDR2: MNHNS and SASEGT. V lost 6 bases, J lost 1 base, and 6 bases stayed unmatched. CDR3 DNA: TGTGCCAGCAGATTCAGGGGGGAGAGCAATCAGCCCCAGCATTTT. This sequence encodes CASRFRGESNQPQHF.

This clonotype was recorded at least ten times. The chain uses TRBV6-1 and TRBJ1-6; D gene uncertain. Deletions cut 6 bases from V and 5 bases from J, with 17 bases between. The length of the CDR3 is 16 residues. Germline V lookup: CDR1 MNHNS, CDR2 SASEGT. The CDR3 is CASSPDPGNDNSPLHF. The CDR3 nucleotides are TGTGCCAGCAGCCCCGACCCGGGGAATGATAATTCACCCCTCCACTTT.

This clonotype was found many times. The J gene is TRBJ1-5, the V gene TRBV12-3 or TRBV12-4; D uncertain. The CDR3 length is 15 residues. Trimming took off 2 bases at V and 2 bases at J, with 10 bases between the two ends. CDR3 DNA: TGTGCCAGCAGTTTAACACCCGATCGCAATCAGCCCCAGCATTTT. Protein sequence: CASSLTPDRNQPQHF.

This chain links TRBV3-1 with TRBJ1-2; 12 bases are shared with TRBD1. CDR3 length: 15 amino acids. Germline V gene lookup returns CDR1 LGHDT and CDR2 YNNKEL (reference sequence). The junction had 8 bases not matched to a gene; V was cut back by 4 bases and J by 8 bases. In nucleotides, the CDR3 is TGTGCCAGCAGCCGGCCGGGACAGGGGGCCGACGGCTACACCTTC. Amino acid sequence: CASSRPGQGADGYTF. Complete variable domain (other parts from reference TRBV3-1 and TRBJ1-2): DTAVSQTPKYLVTQMGNDKSIKCEQNLGHDTMYWYKQDSKKFLKIMFSYNNKELIINETVPNRFSPKSPDKAHLNLHINSLELGDSAVYFCASSRPGQGADGYTFGSGTRLTVV.

This clonotype was seen repeatedly, ten times or more. This chain links TRBV4-3 with TRBJ2-1, with D possibly being TRBD1 (7 bases). The germline V gene has CDR1 LGHNA and CDR2 YSLEER. The CDR3 has 17 amino acids. V lost 0 bases, J lost 5 bases, and 17 bases lay in between. DNA of the CDR3: TGCGCCAGCAGCCAAGAGGTTGGCCAGGGGGGAAACAATGAGCAGTTCTTC. Encoded protein: CASSQEVGQGGNNEQFF.

The chain recombines TRBV28 with TRBJ2-1; 8 bases are a match to TRBD1. The V segment lost 3 bases and the J segment 8 bases; nucleotides outside the gene matches: 12. The germline V gene has CDR1 MDHEN and CDR2 SYDVKM. CDR3 length equals 16 residues. The CDR3 DNA follows: TGTGCCAGCAGTTTCTCCCAGACCCAGGGACAGGATGAGCAGTTCTTC. Translation gives CASSFSQTQGQDEQFF.

The CDR3 loop reads CASSLVGISTGELFF. CDR3 coding DNA: TGTGCCAGCAGCTTAGTAGGGATTTCCACCGGGGAGCTGTTTTTT. This rearrangement joins TRBV7-8 to TRBJ2-2; D is undetermined. Germline-derived CDR1 and CDR2 are SGHVS and FQNEAQ. This CDR3 is 15 amino acids long. Trimming left V 1 base short and J 4 bases short, with 10 bases between.

This clonotype was recorded many times. The chain has TRBV5-1 and TRBJ1-1, with D possibly being TRBD1 (5 bases). CDR1 and CDR2 (germline): SGHRS, YFSETQ. Trimming took 4 bases from V and 4 from J, leaving 20 bases between them. The CDR3 covers 16 residues. CDR3 region: CASSIGTGIRGTEAFF. The CDR3 region has the DNA TGCGCCAGCAGCATCGGGACTGGGATTCGTGGCACTGAAGCTTTCTTT.

This clonotype was seen only a few times. The J gene is TRBJ2-7, the V gene TRBV7-8; D is unresolved. This CDR3 is 15 amino acids long. Trimming cost V 6 bases and J 2 bases, with 17 bases left between them. Germline CDR1 reads SGHVS; CDR2 reads FQNEAQ. CDR3 bases: TGTGCCAGCAGTCGCGGTCTGGACGGAGCCTACGAGCAGTACTTC. Protein product: CASSRGLDGAYEQYF.